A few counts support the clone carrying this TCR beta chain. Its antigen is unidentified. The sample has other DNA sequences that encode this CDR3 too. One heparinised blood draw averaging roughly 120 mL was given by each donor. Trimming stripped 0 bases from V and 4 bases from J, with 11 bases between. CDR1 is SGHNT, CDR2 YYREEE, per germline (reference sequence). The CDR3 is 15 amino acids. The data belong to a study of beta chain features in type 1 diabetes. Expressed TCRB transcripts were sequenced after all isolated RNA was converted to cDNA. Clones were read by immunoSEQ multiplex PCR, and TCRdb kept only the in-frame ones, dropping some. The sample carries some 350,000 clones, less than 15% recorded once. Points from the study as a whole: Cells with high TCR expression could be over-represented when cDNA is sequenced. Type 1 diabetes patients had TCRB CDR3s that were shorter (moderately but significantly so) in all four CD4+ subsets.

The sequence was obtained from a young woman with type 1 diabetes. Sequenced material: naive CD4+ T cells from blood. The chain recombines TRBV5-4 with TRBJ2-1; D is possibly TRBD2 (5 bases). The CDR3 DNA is TGTGCCAGCAGCTTGGGGAGCGGAACTTACAATGAGCAGTTCTTC. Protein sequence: CASSLGSGTYNEQFF.